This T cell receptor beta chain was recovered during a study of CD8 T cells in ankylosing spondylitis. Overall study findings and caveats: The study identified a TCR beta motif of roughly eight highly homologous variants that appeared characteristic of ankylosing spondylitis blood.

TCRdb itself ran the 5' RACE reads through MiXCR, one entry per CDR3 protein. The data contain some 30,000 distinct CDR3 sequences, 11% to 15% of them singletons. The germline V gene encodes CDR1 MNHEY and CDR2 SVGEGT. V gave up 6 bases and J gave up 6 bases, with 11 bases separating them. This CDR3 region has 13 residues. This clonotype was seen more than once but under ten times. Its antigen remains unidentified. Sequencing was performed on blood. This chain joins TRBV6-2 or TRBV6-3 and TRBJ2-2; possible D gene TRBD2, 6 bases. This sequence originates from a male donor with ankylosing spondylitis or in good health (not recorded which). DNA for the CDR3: TGTGCCAGCAGGGGACCTAGCGCCGGGGAGCTGTTTTTT. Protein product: CASRGPSAGELFF.